Sequencing of this TCR beta chain was carried out in a study of CD8 T cells in Susac syndrome. General study results and limits: The study conceded that its TCR sequencing and HLA analysis involved relatively few individuals.

RNA totalling roughly 0.45 to 1 ug underwent reverse transcription with random hexamers. Amplification of TCR beta CDR3 was carried out by immunoSEQ multiplex PCR, which covered 54 Vbeta and 13 Jbeta segments. TCRdb re-called the immunoSEQ multiplex PCR reads with MiXCR, one entry per CDR3 protein. The repertoire has some 120,000 distinct CDR3 sequences, around 92% of them found once; the top ten carry approximately 0.12%. A remark on this clonotype: Its antigen is not known.

TCR beta sequencing covered blood CD8+ and CD4+ T cells. TEMRA cells were FACS-enriched, while CD8+ and CD4+ T cells were negatively isolated. The CDR3 is made up of 12 amino acids. Germline values: CDR1 MNHNS, CDR2 SASEGT. With 4 bases removed from V and 9 bases from J, the gap between germline ends came to 10 bases. The origin of this receptor is a human donor in good health. Sequencing was done on a sample of CD8+ T cells from PBMCs. The chain combines TRBV6-1 with TRBJ2-1; D is ambiguous. The CDR3 sequence: CASSGGAGEQFF. The CDR3 nucleotides are TGTGCCAGCAGTGGAGGAGCTGGTGAGCAGTTCTTC.